A single sample is the source of the 8 T cell receptor beta chains below, sequenced in a study of shared clonotypes between healthy human individuals. CD8 cells classed as naive were CD45RO-negative and positively selected for CCR7, excluding terminally differentiated effector memory CD45RA+ cells. Libraries were prepared by immunoSEQ multiplex PCR; TCRdb keeps only in-frame clonotypes and omits some of them. The sample carries under 1 million clones, 80% to 95% recorded once. The sequencing input was naive CD8+ T cells sorted from blood. The receptors here all came from a man aged 25 to 40 in good health.

The V call is TRBV27, the J call TRBJ2-1; 11 nucleotides align to TRBD2. Germline-derived CDR1 and CDR2 are MNHEY and SMNVEV (reference sequence). The CDR3 has 16 residues. The V segment lost 6 bases and the J segment 8 bases; nucleotides outside the gene matches: 12. The CDR3 bases are TGTGCCAGCAGCCACATCCTAGCGGGAGGACCCGATGAGCAGTTCTTC. Translated: CASSHILAGGPDEQFF.

The V gene is TRBV7-2, the J gene TRBJ1-3, with D possibly matching TRBD1 (5 bases). V lost 5 bases to trimming and J lost 2 bases, with 10 bases between them. Per germline, CDR1 SGHTA and CDR2 FQGNSA. The CDR3 has 14 residues. The CDR3 loop reads CASSASTAGNTIYF. CDR3 in DNA: TGTGCCAGCAGCGCCTCGACAGCTGGAAACACCATATATTTT. Together with reference TRBV7-2 and TRBJ1-3, the CDR3 gives the full variable domain: GAGVSQSPSNKVTEKGKDVELRCDPISGHTALYWYRQSLGQGLEFLIYFQGNSAPDKSGLPSDRFSAERTGGSVSTLTIQRTQQEDSAVYLCASSASTAGNTIYFGEGSWLTVV.

The gene calls are TRBV9 and TRBJ2-7, with 14 positions matching TRBD2. Per germline, CDR1 SGDLS and CDR2 YYNGEE. The CDR3 is 14 residues long. J gave up 5 bases and V 4 bases, and 2 bases lay outside the gene matches. The CDR3 region has the DNA TGTGCCAGCAGCAAGGGACTAGCGGGAGACGAGCAGTACTTC. Its protein product is CASSKGLAGDEQYF.

The J gene is TRBJ2-1, the V gene TRBV11-3, with D maybe TRBD1 (6 bases). CDR3 length: 15 amino acids. The V gene lost 5 bases and the J gene lost 1 base, with 12 bases spanning the gap. Looked up from germline, CDR1 is SGHNT and CDR2 is YENEEA. The CDR3 DNA reads as TGTGCCAGCAGCGGGGAGACAGGATCCTACAATGAGCAGTTCTTC. Translating it yields CASSGETGSYNEQFF. Full variable domain (rest looked up from reference TRBV11-3 and TRBJ2-1): EAGVVQSPRYKIIEKKQPVAFWCNPISGHNTLYWYLQNLGQGPELLIRYENEEAVDDSQLPKDRFSAERLKGVDSTLKIQPAELGDSAVYLCASSGETGSYNEQFFGPGTRLTVL.

This clone was seen once. The J gene is TRBJ2-2, the V gene TRBV5-5; D call uncertain. Looked up from germline, CDR1 is SGHKS and CDR2 is YYEKEE (reference sequence). V gave up 4 bases and J gave up 7 bases, with 17 bases separating them. The CDR3 runs 15 residues. This CDR3 reads CASSPPSKLDGELFF. In nucleotides, the CDR3 is TGTGCCAGCAGCCCCCCCAGCAAGCTCGACGGGGAGCTGTTTTTT. The whole variable domain, filled in from reference TRBV5-5 and TRBJ2-2, reads DAGVTQSPTHLIKTRGQQVTLRCSPISGHKSVSWYQQVLGQGPQFIFQYYEKEERGRGNFPDRFSARQFPNYSSELNVNALLLGDSALYLCASSPPSKLDGELFFGEGSRLTVL.

The rearrangement links TRBV28 to TRBJ2-7, with 8 bases matching TRBD2. Trimming at V came to 3 bases and at J to 3 bases, leaving 4 bases not matched to a gene. The CDR3 totals 14 residues. Germline loops: CDR1 MDHEN, CDR2 SYDVKM. Here the CDR3 reads CASSFRAGDYEQYF. The DNA for the CDR3 is TGTGCCAGCAGTTTTCGAGCGGGAGACTACGAGCAGTACTTC.

This sequence joins TRBV19 and TRBJ2-2; 8 positions agree with TRBD1. The CDR3 runs 16 residues. The V gene's germline CDR1 is LNHDA and CDR2 SQIVND (reference sequence). Trimming at V came to 7 bases and at J to 5 bases, leaving 12 bases not matched to a gene. The CDR3 here is CASTLAGTGRTGELFF. As DNA, the CDR3 is TGTGCCAGTACCCTCGCTGGGACAGGACGAACCGGGGAGCTGTTTTTT. The variable domain in full, with the rest retrieved from reference TRBV19 and TRBJ2-2, is DGGITQSPKYLFRKEGQNVTLSCEQNLNHDAMYWYRQDPGQGLRLIYYSQIVNDFQKGDIAEGYSVSREKKESFPLTVTSAQKNPTAFYLCASTLAGTGRTGELFFGEGSRLTVL.

The chain recombines TRBV5-4 with TRBJ2-1; D unresolved. V was cut by 2 bases and J by 7 bases, with 16 bases left in between. This CDR3 spans 15 amino acids. The germline V gene has CDR1 SGHNT and CDR2 YYREEE (reference sequence). CDR3 in DNA: TGTGCCAGCAGCTTTTACATTAGGACGGTTAATGAGCAGTTCTTC. This encodes CASSFYIRTVNEQFF.